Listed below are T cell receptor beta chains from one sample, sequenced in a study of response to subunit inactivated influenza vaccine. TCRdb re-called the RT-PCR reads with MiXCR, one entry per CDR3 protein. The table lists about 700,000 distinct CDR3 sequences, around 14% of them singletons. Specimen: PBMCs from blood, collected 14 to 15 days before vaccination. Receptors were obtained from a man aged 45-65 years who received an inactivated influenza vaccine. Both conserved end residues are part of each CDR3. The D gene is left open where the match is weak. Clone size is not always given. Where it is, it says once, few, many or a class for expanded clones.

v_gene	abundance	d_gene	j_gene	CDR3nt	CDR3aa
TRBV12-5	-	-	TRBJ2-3	TGTGCTAGTGGTTTCGACAGGACAGATACGCAGTATTTT	CASGFDRTDTQYF
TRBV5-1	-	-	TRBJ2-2	TGCGCCAGCAGCCTAACGGGTGTCCTATCTGGGGAGCTGTTTTTT	CASSLTGVLSGELFF
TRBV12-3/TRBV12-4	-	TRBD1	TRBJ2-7	TGTGCCAGCAGTTTCGGACAGGGGATAAACAACGAGCAGTACTTC	CASSFGQGINNEQYF
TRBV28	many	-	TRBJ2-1	TGTGCTCATGAGGGGGGCAATGAGCAGTTCTTC	CAHEGGNEQFF
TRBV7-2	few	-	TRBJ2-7	TGTGCCAGCAGCTCGGGACCGGCGGGTGAGCAGTACTTC	CASSSGPAGEQYF
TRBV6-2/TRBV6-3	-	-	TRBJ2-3	TGTGCCAGCAGTTACTCGAGGTTAGATACGCAGTATTTT	CASSYSRLDTQYF
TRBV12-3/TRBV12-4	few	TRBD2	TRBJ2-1	TGTGCCAGCAGCCCGGGACTAGCGGTTAACAATGAGCAGTTCTTC	CASSPGLAVNNEQFF
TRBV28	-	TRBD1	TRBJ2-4	TGTGCCAGCAGTCGAGGACAGGGATGGGCCAAAAACATTCAGTACTTC	CASSRGQGWAKNIQYF
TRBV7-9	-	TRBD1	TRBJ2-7	TGTGCCAGCAGCCTTTGGGACAGGGCCTACGAGCAGTACTTC	CASSLWDRAYEQYF
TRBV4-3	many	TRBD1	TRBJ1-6	TGCGCCAGCAGCCAAACCGGGACAGGGGCACCCCTCCACTTT	CASSQTGTGAPLHF
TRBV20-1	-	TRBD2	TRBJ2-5	TGCAGTGCTAGGGGGGCTCTAGCGGGACGGGAGACCCAGTACTTC	CSARGALAGRETQYF